This T cell receptor beta chain emerged from a study of regulatory T cells in long-lasting Graves disease. Whole-study results and caveats: Newly diagnosed disease favored TRBV20-1 and TRBJ2-1 over persistent disease.

Time point denoted: persistent/refractory GD, antithyroid drugs over 5 years with positive TRAb. RNA extracted from PBMCs served as the sequencing template. Notes on this clonotype: No antigen is known for it.

Germline CDR1 and CDR2: SGHNT and YYREEE (reference sequence). CDR3 size: 14 residues. The ends lost 4 bases at V and 7 bases at J; junction bases unmatched: 7. Assembly of TCR beta libraries relied on iRepertoire HTBI primers together with Arm-PCR of CDR3 regions. MiXCR was run by TCRdb on the multiplex PCR reads, yielding one entry per CDR3 protein. In the table there are 700,000 or so distinct CDR3 sequences, around 30% of which are singletons. The input for sequencing was peripheral blood mononuclear cells (PBMCs), taken when the disease was refractory, from a patient treated with antithyroid drugs. The genes are TRBV5-4 and TRBJ1-2; 10 bases match TRBD1. The receptor comes from a female donor with Graves disease. This chain's CDR3 is CASSRTGGHFGYTF. The CDR3 DNA is TGTGCCAGCAGCCGGACAGGGGGACATTTTGGCTACACCTTC.